Reported below is one T cell receptor (beta chain). Its specificity is not known. This entry comes from a study of shared clonotypes between healthy human individuals. Unsorted PBMC replicate PCRs used about 310 ng DNA, roughly 30,000 T cell genomes. TCRdb's copy holds only in-frame clones and misses some; the assay was immunoSEQ multiplex PCR. The sample lists some 500,000 clones; 70% to 85% were seen once. General study points: Clonotype sharing among the donors was expected to vary with sequencing depth.

The sequencing sample was made of PBMCs. The clonotype originates from a woman aged 40 to 50 in good health. Some clones in this sample may be carry-over from other donors' samples.

The CDR3 region has the DNA TGTGCCAGCAGCTTGGGGGCAGGCTACGAGCAGTACTTC. This sequence encodes CASSLGAGYEQYF. The V call is TRBV7-9, the J call TRBJ2-7, with TRBD1 as a possible D gene (6 bases). V was trimmed by 3 bases and J by 3 bases, leaving 9 bases between them. The CDR3 is made up of 13 amino acids. The V gene's germline CDR1 is SEHNR and CDR2 FQNEAQ (reference sequence). The whole variable domain, remainder taken from reference TRBV7-9 and TRBJ2-7, is DTGVSQNPRHKITKRGQNVTFRCDPISEHNRLYWYRQTLGQGPEFLTYFQNEAQLEKSRLLSDRFSAERPKGSFSTLEIQRTEQGDSAMYLCASSLGAGYEQYFGPGTRLTVT.